This T cell receptor beta chain was retrieved from a study of blood T cell repertoires in COVID-19. Study summary: Sites in the United States, Italy and Spain provided acute and convalescent COVID-19 samples. The analysed material was cDNA or gDNA that came from T cells, B-cell-depleted T cells, or PBMCs.

Per the original methods: Quantification of nucleated cells was approximated via reference gene primer amplification. The method was immunoSEQ multiplex PCR; TCRdb's version includes in-frame clones alone and lacks a portion of them. The DNA gave D and trimming, while V, J and clone size come from that table. This table has 250,000 to 350,000 clones, 87% appearing once. J gave up 11 bases and V 6 bases, and 12 bases lay outside the gene matches. CDR1 is MNHNY and CDR2 is SVGAGI in the germline V gene (reference sequence). The CDR3 runs 13 residues. The gene calls are TRBV6-6 and TRBJ2-7; 8 bases fit TRBD1. Source material: peripheral blood. The TCR originated in a woman between 45 and 60 years old who had recovered from COVID-19. The CDR3 reads CASSPPPGTGKYF. CDR3 nucleotide sequence: TGTGCCAGCAGCCCTCCTCCGGGGACAGGAAAGTACTTC.